This entry features one T cell receptor (beta chain) sequence. What it recognizes is unknown. Researchers ran the PCR with 60 Vbeta and 13 Jbeta primers. The table came from immunoSEQ multiplex PCR; TCRdb's copy has only in-frame clones and leaves some out. The table records over 130,000 clones, more than 65% of them present only once. The data belong to a study of cytomegalovirus exposure and HLA in healthy donors. Study-wide points: The majority of TCR sequences were rare, yet some public TCRs appeared in many donors.

The sequenced material came from PBMCs. The clonotype was recovered from a man in his forties or fifties in good health and CMV-seropositive.

The CDR3 bases are TGTGCCAGCAGCTTAGCCCTAGGAGAGCAGTTCTTC. This translates into CASSLALGEQFF. This chain connects TRBV11-3 to TRBJ2-1; D unresolved. Germline-derived CDR1 and CDR2 are SGHNT and YENEEA. The length of the CDR3 is 12 residues. With 1 base removed from V and 10 bases from J, the gap between germline ends came to 8 bases.